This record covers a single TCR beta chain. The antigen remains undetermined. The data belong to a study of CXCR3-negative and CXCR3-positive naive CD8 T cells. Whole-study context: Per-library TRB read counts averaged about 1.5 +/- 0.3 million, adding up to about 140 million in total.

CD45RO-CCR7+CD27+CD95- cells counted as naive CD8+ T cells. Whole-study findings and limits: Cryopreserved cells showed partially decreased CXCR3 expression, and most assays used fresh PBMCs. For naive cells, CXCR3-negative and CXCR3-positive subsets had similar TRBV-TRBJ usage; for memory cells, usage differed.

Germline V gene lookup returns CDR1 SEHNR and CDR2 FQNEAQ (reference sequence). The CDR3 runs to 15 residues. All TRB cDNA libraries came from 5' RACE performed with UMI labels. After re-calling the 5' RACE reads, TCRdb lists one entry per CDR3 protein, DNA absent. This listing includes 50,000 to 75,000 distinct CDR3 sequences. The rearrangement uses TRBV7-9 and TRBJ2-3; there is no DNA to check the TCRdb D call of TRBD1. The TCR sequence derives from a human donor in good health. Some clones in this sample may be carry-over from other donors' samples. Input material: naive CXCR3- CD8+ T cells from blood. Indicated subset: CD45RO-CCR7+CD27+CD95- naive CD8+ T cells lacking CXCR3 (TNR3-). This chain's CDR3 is CASSPDREGADTQYF.